Listed here are 26 T cell receptor beta chains from one sample, sequenced in a study of CD8+CD57+ T cells in acquired aplastic anemia. For sequencing, patients were chosen who had shown expansion of CD8+CD57+ cells by flow cytometry. Investigators profiled TCR beta VDJ and CDR3 from genomic DNA template. TCRdb used MiXCR to reprocess the reads, holding one entry per CDR3 protein. The sample lists roughly 80,000 distinct CDR3 sequences, roughly 70% occurring once. Sequenced: sorted CD4+, CD8+, or CD8+CD57+ T cells (not recorded which) from PBMCs. The receptor set was obtained from a human donor with aplastic anemia.

The rearrangement uses TRBV9 and TRBJ2-6; 9 bases are a match to TRBD2. In germline, CDR1 is SGDLS, CDR2 YYNGEE. With V trimmed by 4 bases and J by 0 bases, 8 bases remained unmatched. The CDR3 extends over 18 amino acids. In DNA form, the CDR3 reads TGTGCCAGCAGCCCTAGACTAGCGGCCCCCTCTGGGGCCAACGTCCTGACTTTC. Its protein product is CASSPRLAAPSGANVLTF.

The J gene is TRBJ2-7, the V gene TRBV7-9; TRBD1 aligns across 8 bases. The CDR3 is made up of 16 amino acids. Germline trimming cut 1 base from V and 5 bases from J; bases unmatched to any gene: 10. CDR1 SEHNR and CDR2 FQNEAQ come from the germline V gene (reference sequence). The DNA of the CDR3 is TGTGCCAGCAGCTTAGGCGGGACAGGCCGATTTCACGAGCAGTACTTC. Translation: CASSLGGTGRFHEQYF.

About this clonotype: A read error is possible here, since a much larger clone lies one base away. The rearrangement joins TRBV7-9 to TRBJ2-7; TRBD2 aligns across 14 bases. CDR1 is SEHNR, CDR2 FQNEAQ, per germline (reference sequence). The J segment lost 2 bases and the V segment lost 3 bases, leaving 3 bases of the junction unmatched. CDR3 length: 16 amino acids. The CDR3 DNA reads as TGTGCCAGCAGCTTCGGGACTAGCGGGAGCCCCTACGAGCAGTACTTC. It specifies CASSFGTSGSPYEQYF.

V gene TRBV7-9 combines with J gene TRBJ1-1; D unresolved. Germline V gene sequence: CDR1 SEHNR, CDR2 FQNEAQ (reference sequence). V lost 0 bases, J lost 2 bases, and 7 bases lay in between. This CDR3 has 14 amino acids. The CDR3, as DNA: TGTGCCAGCAGCTTAGCAGGGCGCAACACTGAAGCTTTCTTT. This sequence encodes CASSLAGRNTEAFF.

The V call is TRBV10-2, the J call TRBJ1-5; 11 bases map to TRBD1. V shed 1 base, J shed 6 bases, and the junction held 2 bases outside the gene matches. Germline lookup yields CDR1 WSHSY and CDR2 SAAADI. The CDR3 is made up of 15 amino acids. CDR3 amino acids: CASSEWTGGGQPQHF. CDR3 sequence (DNA): TGCGCCAGCAGTGAGTGGACAGGGGGCGGTCAGCCCCAGCATTTT.

The chain combines TRBV6-2 or TRBV6-3 with TRBJ1-1; D gene unclear. The CDR3 loop spans 14 amino acids. Looked up from germline, CDR1 is MNHEY and CDR2 is SVGEGT. V gave up 0 bases and J gave up 5 bases, with 10 bases separating them. The CDR3 bases are TGTGCCAGCAGTTACTCTGGACCGGGTACTGAAGCTTTCTTT. Translation: CASSYSGPGTEAFF.

Notes on this clonotype: The junction and the germline gene differ at one end; a read error may be behind it. J is TRBJ2-2 and V is TRBV9, with 8 bases lining up with TRBD1. This CDR3 region has 16 residues. Germline CDR1 and CDR2: SGDLS and YYNGEE. The CDR3 DNA sequence: TGTGCCAGCAGCCCTAGACAGGGGAGAAACACCGGGGAGCTGTCTTTT. It translates to CASSPRQGRNTGELSF.

The gene calls are TRBV6-5 and TRBJ1-6, with D possibly being TRBD1 (5 bases). Trimming took off 5 bases at V and 9 bases at J, with 11 bases between the two ends. In germline, CDR1 is MNHEY, CDR2 SVGAGI. The CDR3 contains 13 residues. CDR3 sequence: CASSDSRGSPLHF. The CDR3 nucleotides read TGTGCCAGCAGTGATTCGAGGGGTTCACCCCTCCACTTT.

The chain has TRBV10-2 and TRBJ2-7; 11 nucleotides align to TRBD2. The V and J ends lost 6 bases and 4 bases, in that order; junction bases with no gene match: 14. Germline V gives CDR1 WSHSY, CDR2 SAAADI. The CDR3 sequence is 17 residues long. CDR3: CASSQDFLAGGRYEQYF. CDR3 bases: TGCGCCAGCAGCCAGGACTTTTTAGCGGGGGGGCGGTACGAGCAGTACTTC.

The chain recombines TRBV29-1 with TRBJ1-2; D gene unclear. The V and J ends lost 5 bases and 4 bases respectively, with 11 bases between them. Germline V gives CDR1 SQVTM, CDR2 ANQGSEA. CDR3 size: 12 residues. The chain's CDR3 is CSVRVNSYGYTF. The CDR3 DNA reads as TGCAGCGTTCGGGTCAACAGCTATGGCTACACCTTC. Full variable domain (missing parts from reference TRBV29-1 and TRBJ1-2): SAVISQKPSRDICQRGTSLTIQCQVDSQVTMMFWYRQQPGQSLTLIATANQGSEATYESGFVIDKFPISRPNLTFSTLTVSNMSPEDSSIYLCSVRVNSYGYTFGSGTRLTVV.

This clonotype was seen a few times. The chain links TRBV2 to TRBJ2-5; no clear D gene. CDR1 and CDR2 from the germline V gene are SNHLY and FYNNEI. The CDR3 covers 14 residues. V gave up 7 bases and J gave up 2 bases, with 14 bases separating them. The CDR3 sequence is CASTEGGIQETQYF. The DNA of the CDR3 is TGTGCCAGCACAGAAGGTGGCATTCAAGAGACCCAGTACTTC.

The chain has TRBV2 and TRBJ2-7; weak D call: TRBD1 (6 bases). The CDR3 has 14 residues. Germline V CDR1 and CDR2: SNHLY, FYNNEI. V was cut by 3 bases and J by 3 bases, with 12 bases left in between. CDR3 DNA: TGTGCCAGCAGTGACCCAGGGGCCGGCTACGAGCAGTACTTC. Translating it yields CASSDPGAGYEQYF.

The J gene is TRBJ2-5, the V gene TRBV24-1; 7 bases map to TRBD1. V lost 4 bases to trimming and J lost 4 bases; unmatched junction nucleotides: 5. Germline CDR1 is KGHDR and CDR2 is SFDVKD. This CDR3 is 14 amino acids long. The CDR3 region has the DNA TGTGCCACCAGTGACCCGGACAGGCCAGAGACCCAGTACTTC. Its protein product is CATSDPDRPETQYF.

The chain combines TRBV29-1 with TRBJ2-7; D remains ambiguous. Trimming removed 1 base at V and 2 bases at J, with 9 bases between. CDR1 and CDR2 from the germline V gene are SQVTM and ANQGSEA. The CDR3 consists of 13 residues. CDR3: CSVEGASAYEQYF. The CDR3 DNA is TGCAGCGTTGAAGGGGCATCCGCCTACGAGCAGTACTTC.

The chain has TRBV7-2 and TRBJ2-5, with D unclear. The CDR3 spans 14 residues. The V end was cut by 2 bases, the J end by 7 bases, with 14 bases between. Germline assignment: CDR1 SGHTA and CDR2 FQGNSA. The CDR3 loop reads CASSLSLDVRTQYF. The CDR3, as DNA: TGTGCCAGCAGCTTAAGTCTGGACGTTAGGACCCAGTACTTC.

This chain joins TRBV2 and TRBJ2-2; D gene unclear. Trimming removed 7 bases from V and 2 bases from J, with 11 bases in between. CDR3 size: 14 residues. Per germline, CDR1 SNHLY and CDR2 FYNNEI. The chain's CDR3 is CASTLGRNTGELFF. In DNA, the CDR3 is TGTGCCAGCACCCTGGGCCGCAACACCGGGGAGCTGTTTTTT.

This clonotype was counted only a few times. This chain uses TRBV25-1 with TRBJ2-7, with a tentative D call TRBD1 (6 bases). CDR3 size: 14 residues. The germline CDR1 and CDR2 sequences are MGHDK and SYGVNS. The V end was cut by 5 bases, the J end by 7 bases, with 18 bases between. CDR3 coding DNA: TGTGCCAGCAGTCACGAACGGACAGTGAATGAGCAGTACTTC. Translated, it gives CASSHERTVNEQYF.

The chain links TRBV9 to TRBJ1-1; 9 positions match TRBD1. Germline V gives CDR1 SGDLS, CDR2 YYNGEE. The CDR3 is 14 amino acids. V was clipped by 3 bases and J by 5 bases; unmatched bases: 5. Here the CDR3 reads CASSGDREGTEAFF. CDR3 sequence (DNA): TGTGCCAGCAGCGGGGACAGGGAAGGGACTGAAGCTTTCTTT.

The rearrangement links TRBV10-3 to TRBJ2-7; no firm D call. From germline, CDR1 is ENHRY and CDR2 SYGVKD. Trimming took off 6 bases at V and 0 bases at J, with 6 bases between the two ends. The CDR3 is 12 amino acids. The CDR3 loop is CAISGSSYEQYF. The CDR3 nucleotides read TGTGCCATCAGCGGAAGCTCCTACGAGCAGTACTTC.

The J gene is TRBJ1-6, the V gene TRBV6-1; D remains ambiguous. Germline CDR1 and CDR2: MNHNS and SASEGT. The CDR3 has 14 residues. The V gene lost 6 bases and the J gene lost 8 bases, with 14 bases spanning the gap. The CDR3 nucleotides read TGTGCCAGCAGGGACTTCCCGGCGGATTCACCCCTCCACTTT. The encoded protein is CASRDFPADSPLHF.

CDR3 in amino acids: CASSFVNSYEQYF. CDR3 in DNA: TGTGCCAGCAGTTTTGTCAACTCCTACGAGCAGTACTTC. J is TRBJ2-7 and V is TRBV7-9; D gene uncertain. The CDR3 is made up of 13 amino acids. In germline, CDR1 is SEHNR, CDR2 FQNEAQ (reference sequence). Between the trimmed V and J ends, which lost 6 bases and 0 bases, there was a span of 9 bases.

The rearrangement joins TRBV29-1 to TRBJ2-5, with TRBD2 as a possible D gene (5 bases). Germline assignment: CDR1 SQVTM and CDR2 ANQGSEA. V lost 4 bases, J lost 4 bases, and 10 bases lay in between. The CDR3 spans 12 residues. DNA for the CDR3: TGCAGCGTTGTAGTCAGCGGAGAGACCCAGTACTTC. Residues: CSVVVSGETQYF.

The chain has TRBV2 and TRBJ2-7, with 13 nucleotides matching TRBD2. Germline CDR1 is SNHLY and CDR2 is FYNNEI. The CDR3 sequence is 17 residues long. Trimming took 4 bases from V and 5 from J; bases not matched to a gene: 11. The CDR3 sequence: CASSGYNGLAGANEQYF. The CDR3 DNA reads as TGTGCCAGCAGTGGATATAATGGACTAGCGGGAGCGAACGAGCAGTACTTC.

This chain joins TRBV7-9 and TRBJ2-5, with 8 bases fitting TRBD1. Germline V gene sequence: CDR1 SEHNR, CDR2 FQNEAQ (reference sequence). The V and J ends lost 1 base and 6 bases, in that order; junction bases with no gene match: 4. This CDR3 comprises 14 residues. The CDR3 DNA is TGTGCCAGCAGCTTAGAGGGACAGGCACAGACCCAGTACTTC. It codes for CASSLEGQAQTQYF.

The V and J genes are TRBV19 and TRBJ2-4, with D hard to call. In germline, CDR1 is LNHDA, CDR2 SQIVND (reference sequence). The CDR3 is 13 amino acids. V dropped 1 base and J dropped 11 bases, with 12 bases sitting between them. The CDR3 DNA reads as TGTGCCAGTAGTATAGGCCCGTCCCGGGTTCAGTACTTC. This translates into CASSIGPSRVQYF. Together with reference TRBV19 and TRBJ2-4, the CDR3 gives the full variable domain: DGGITQSPKYLFRKEGQNVTLSCEQNLNHDAMYWYRQDPGQGLRLIYYSQIVNDFQKGDIAEGYSVSREKKESFPLTVTSAQKNPTAFYLCASSIGPSRVQYFGAGTRLSVL.

The V gene is TRBV15, the J gene TRBJ1-4; D ambiguous. Trimming shortened V by 0 bases and J by 4 bases, and 6 bases separated the two germline ends. Germline V CDR1 and CDR2: LNHNV, YYDKDF (reference sequence). The CDR3 has 14 amino acids. The CDR3 DNA reads TGTGCCACCAGCAGAGAGCGGGGTAATGAAAAACTGTTTTTT. This codes for CATSRERGNEKLFF.